A selection of T cell receptor beta chains follows, all from one sample in a study of T cells in localized non-small cell lung cancer. The repertoire was sequenced with immunoSEQ multiplex PCR; TCRdb's copy has only in-frame clones and lacks some. Among roughly 35,000 clones listed, around 90% were seen once. The sample in question was peripheral blood, obtained before any cancer treatment. The source of these receptors is a woman aged 40-69 years with stage I lung adenocarcinoma. Both conserved end residues are trimmed from each CDR3. The order of the fields is CDR3 protein, D gene, CDR3 length, J gene, V gene. The D gene is left open where the match is weak.

ASSLYGYTEAF	.	11	TRBJ1-1	TRBV11-1
ASSFSDGNTEAF	.	12	TRBJ1-1	TRBV6-5
ASSSRTIAF	.	9	TRBJ1-1	TRBV28
ASSLARGHDEQF	TRBD1	12	TRBJ2-1	TRBV5-1
ASSLYAGTDTQY	.	12	TRBJ2-3	TRBV5-4
ASSLGEAGEVGTQY	TRBD2	14	TRBJ2-3	TRBV28
ASSLEGLEIGELF	TRBD2	13	TRBJ2-2	TRBV5-1
ASSLGGPGLAGNNEQF	TRBD2	16	TRBJ2-1	TRBV7-2
ASSLSTDSYEQY	.	12	TRBJ2-7	TRBV5-1
ASSPKRQGAVSPLH	TRBD1	14	TRBJ1-6	TRBV19
ASRYRGGSNEQF	TRBD2	12	TRBJ2-1	TRBV5-4
ASSQDMDQPQH	.	11	TRBJ1-5	TRBV14
ASSFRGLDGQPQH	.	13	TRBJ1-5	TRBV5-5
ATSRQRGYNEQF	TRBD2	12	TRBJ2-1	TRBV15
ASSLRPRTVANGYT	.	14	TRBJ1-2	TRBV27
ATSIAWAGGSTDTQY	TRBD2	15	TRBJ2-3	TRBV19
ASSNRLPGGNTDTQY	.	15	TRBJ2-3	TRBV21-1
ASSFADSYEQY	.	11	TRBJ2-7	TRBV11-2
ASSSGWDYGYT	.	11	TRBJ1-2	TRBV7-2
ASSLDGSQIPSS	.	12	TRBJ1-2	TRBV5-1
ASSFGPLDGVGSPLH	.	15	TRBJ1-6	TRBV28
ASSLFAGVYNEQF	.	13	TRBJ2-1	TRBV5-1
SATTPLNEQF	.	10	TRBJ2-1	TRBV29-1
ASSPPGVVYFYGYT	.	14	TRBJ1-2	TRBV5-1
ASSSVRGSPLH	.	11	TRBJ1-6	TRBV11-2
ASSLSLAGANNEQF	TRBD2	14	TRBJ2-1	TRBV7-9
ASSLSGVDYGYT	.	12	TRBJ1-2	TRBV28
ASSLLWGAREQY	.	12	TRBJ2-7	TRBV7-2
ASSSRLQGAHGYT	TRBD1	13	TRBJ1-2	TRBV7-8
ASSQAIQGDVEKLF	TRBD1	14	TRBJ1-4	TRBV14
ARGRQENQPQH	.	11	TRBJ1-5	TRBV6-7
ASYEQY	.	6	TRBJ2-7	TRBV7-3
ASSSPYQETQY	.	11	TRBJ2-5	TRBV7-9
ASSLNRGSGNTIY	TRBD1	13	TRBJ1-3	TRBV5-6
ASSATGATEAF	TRBD1	11	TRBJ1-1	TRBV7-3
ASSELAGQVTEAF	.	13	TRBJ1-1	TRBV6-1
ASRTSGDNEQF	TRBD2	11	TRBJ2-1	TRBV28
ASGPGGSNTEAF	TRBD1	12	TRBJ1-1	TRBV5-1
ASNLGSTYEQY	.	11	TRBJ2-7	TRBV11-2
ASSADSPYGYT	.	11	TRBJ1-2	TRBV11-3
ASSRIDRDTEAF	TRBD1	12	TRBJ1-1	TRBV5-1
ASSPEGASKNQY	.	12	TRBJ2-7	TRBV6-1
ASTPSGGYFGELF	TRBD2	13	TRBJ2-2	TRBV19
ASSQVLREEAGYT	.	13	TRBJ1-2	TRBV4-1
ASSQGYTEAF	.	10	TRBJ1-1	TRBV28
ASSGGRAGANVLT	.	13	TRBJ2-6	TRBV5-1
ASSQGAGTNEKLF	TRBD1	13	TRBJ1-4	TRBV5-1
ASSLERARAEAF	.	12	TRBJ1-1	TRBV7-9
ASSLIRTGTSPLH	.	13	TRBJ1-6	TRBV7-6
ASSVLPGQEANTQY	TRBD1	14	TRBJ2-3	TRBV6-4
ASSLDPPGKSTDTQY	.	15	TRBJ2-3	TRBV6-4
ASSPGGTGGRSEAF	TRBD1	14	TRBJ1-1	TRBV7-3
ASSLRQNNQPQH	.	12	TRBJ1-5	TRBV6-5
ASSPQARTQY	.	10	TRBJ2-5	TRBV11-1
ASSVDRGRGYT	TRBD1	11	TRBJ1-2	TRBV9
ASSPGLAGVSTGELF	TRBD2	15	TRBJ2-2	TRBV5-4
ASSMRGGGYT	.	10	TRBJ1-2	TRBV19